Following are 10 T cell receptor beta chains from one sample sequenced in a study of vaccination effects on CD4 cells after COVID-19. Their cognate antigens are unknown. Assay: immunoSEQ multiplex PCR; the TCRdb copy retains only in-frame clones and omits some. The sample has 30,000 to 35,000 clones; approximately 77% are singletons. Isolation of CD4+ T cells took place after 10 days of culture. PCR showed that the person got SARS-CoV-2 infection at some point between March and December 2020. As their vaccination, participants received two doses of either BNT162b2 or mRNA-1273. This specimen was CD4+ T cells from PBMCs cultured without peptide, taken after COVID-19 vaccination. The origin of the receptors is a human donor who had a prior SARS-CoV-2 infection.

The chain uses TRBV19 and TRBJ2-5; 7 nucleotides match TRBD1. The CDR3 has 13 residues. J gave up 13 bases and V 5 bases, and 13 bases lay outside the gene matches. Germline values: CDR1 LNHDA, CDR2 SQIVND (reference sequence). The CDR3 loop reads CASSSTPPTGMYF. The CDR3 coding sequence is TGTGCCAGTAGTTCCACTCCTCCGACAGGGATGTACTTC.

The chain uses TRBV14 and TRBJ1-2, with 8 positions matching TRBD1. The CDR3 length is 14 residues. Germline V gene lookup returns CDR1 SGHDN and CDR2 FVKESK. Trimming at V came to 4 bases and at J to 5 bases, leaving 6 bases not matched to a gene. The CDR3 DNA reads TGTGCCAGCAGCCGCGGACAGGGAAATTATGGCTACACCTTC. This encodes CASSRGQGNYGYTF. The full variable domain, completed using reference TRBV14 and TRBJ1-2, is EAGVTQFPSHSVIEKGQTVTLRCDPISGHDNLYWYRRVMGKEIKFLLHFVKESKQDESGMPNNRFLAERTGGTYSTLKVQPAELEDSGVYFCASSRGQGNYGYTFGSGTRLTVV.

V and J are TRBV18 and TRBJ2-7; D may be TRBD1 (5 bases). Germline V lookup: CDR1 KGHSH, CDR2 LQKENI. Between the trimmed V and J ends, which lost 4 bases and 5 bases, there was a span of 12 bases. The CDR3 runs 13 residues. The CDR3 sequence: CASSQGLSDEQYF. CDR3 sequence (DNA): TGTGCCAGCTCACAGGGGTTGAGCGACGAGCAGTACTTC.

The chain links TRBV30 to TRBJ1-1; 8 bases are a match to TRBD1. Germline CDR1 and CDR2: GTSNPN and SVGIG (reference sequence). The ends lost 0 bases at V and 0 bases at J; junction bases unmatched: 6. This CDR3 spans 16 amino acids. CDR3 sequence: CAWSVLRGRVNTEAFF. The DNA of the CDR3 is TGTGCCTGGAGTGTACTCAGGGGGCGGGTGAACACTGAAGCTTTCTTT.

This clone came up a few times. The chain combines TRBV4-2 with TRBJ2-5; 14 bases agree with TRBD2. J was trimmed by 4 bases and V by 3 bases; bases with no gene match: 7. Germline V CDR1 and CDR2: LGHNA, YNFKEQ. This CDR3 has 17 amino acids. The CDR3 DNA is TGTGCCAGCAGCCAGAAAGGACTAGCGGGGGGACGAGAGACCCAGTACTTC. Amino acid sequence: CASSQKGLAGGRETQYF.

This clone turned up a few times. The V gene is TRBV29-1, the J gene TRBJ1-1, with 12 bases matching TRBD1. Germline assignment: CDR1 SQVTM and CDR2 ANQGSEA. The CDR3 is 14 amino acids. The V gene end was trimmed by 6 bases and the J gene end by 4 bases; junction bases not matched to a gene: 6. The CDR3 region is CSVLGGQGATEAFF. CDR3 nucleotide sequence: TGCAGCGTCCTCGGGGGACAGGGGGCCACTGAAGCTTTCTTT.

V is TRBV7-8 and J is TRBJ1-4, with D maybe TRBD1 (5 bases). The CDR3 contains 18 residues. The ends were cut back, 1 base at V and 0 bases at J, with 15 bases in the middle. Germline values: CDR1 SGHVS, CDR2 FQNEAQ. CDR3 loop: CASSLVIRRGATNEKLFF. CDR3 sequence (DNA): TGTGCCAGCAGCTTAGTTATACGGAGGGGCGCAACTAATGAAAAACTGTTTTTT.

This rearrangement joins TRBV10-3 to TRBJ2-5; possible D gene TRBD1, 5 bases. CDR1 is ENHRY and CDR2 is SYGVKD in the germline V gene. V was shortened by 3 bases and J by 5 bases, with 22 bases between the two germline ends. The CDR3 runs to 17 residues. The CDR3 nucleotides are TGTGCCATCAGTGATTCAGGCAGGGCGAGTCGATTGGAGACCCAGTACTTC. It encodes CAISDSGRASRLETQYF.

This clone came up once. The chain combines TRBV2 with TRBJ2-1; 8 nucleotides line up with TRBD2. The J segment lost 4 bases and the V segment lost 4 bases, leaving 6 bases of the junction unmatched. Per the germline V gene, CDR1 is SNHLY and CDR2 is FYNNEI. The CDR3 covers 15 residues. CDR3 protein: CASSGRGGIYNEQFF. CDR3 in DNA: TGTGCCAGCAGTGGACGGGGGGGCATTTACAATGAGCAGTTCTTC.

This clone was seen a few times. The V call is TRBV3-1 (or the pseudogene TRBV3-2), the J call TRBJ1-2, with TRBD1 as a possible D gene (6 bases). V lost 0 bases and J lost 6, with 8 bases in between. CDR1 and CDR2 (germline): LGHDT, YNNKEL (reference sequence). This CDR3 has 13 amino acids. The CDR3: CASSQDRGDGYTF. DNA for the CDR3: TGTGCCAGCAGCCAAGACAGGGGTGATGGCTACACCTTC.